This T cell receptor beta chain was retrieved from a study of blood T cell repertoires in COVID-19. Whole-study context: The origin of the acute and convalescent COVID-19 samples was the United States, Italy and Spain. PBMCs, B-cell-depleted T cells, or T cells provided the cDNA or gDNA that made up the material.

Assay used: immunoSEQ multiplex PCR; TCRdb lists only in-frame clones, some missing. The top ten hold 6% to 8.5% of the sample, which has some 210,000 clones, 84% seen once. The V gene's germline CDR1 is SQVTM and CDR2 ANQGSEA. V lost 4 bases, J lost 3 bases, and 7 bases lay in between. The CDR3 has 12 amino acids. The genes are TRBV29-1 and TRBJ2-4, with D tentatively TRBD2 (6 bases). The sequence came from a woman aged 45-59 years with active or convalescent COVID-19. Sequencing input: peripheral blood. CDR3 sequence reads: CSVAEGKNIQYF. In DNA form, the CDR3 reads TGCAGCGTTGCGGAGGGCAAAAACATTCAGTACTTC.